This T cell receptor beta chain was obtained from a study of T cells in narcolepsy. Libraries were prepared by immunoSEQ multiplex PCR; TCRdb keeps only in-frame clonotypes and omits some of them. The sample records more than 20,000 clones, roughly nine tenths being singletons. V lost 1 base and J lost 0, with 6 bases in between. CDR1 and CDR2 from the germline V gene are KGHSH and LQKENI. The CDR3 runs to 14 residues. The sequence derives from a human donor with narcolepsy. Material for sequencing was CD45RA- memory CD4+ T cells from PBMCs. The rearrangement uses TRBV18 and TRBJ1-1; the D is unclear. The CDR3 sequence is CASSPHGMNTEAFF. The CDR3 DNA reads TGTGCCAGCTCACCACATGGGATGAACACTGAAGCTTTCTTT.